The 25 T cell receptor beta chains given below trace back to one sample, sequenced in a study of cytomegalovirus exposure and HLA in healthy donors. PCR employed 60 Vbeta and 13 Jbeta primers. Some clones are missing from TCRdb's copy, which holds only in-frame ones; the method was immunoSEQ multiplex PCR. The sample holds about 89,000 clones; 85% are singletons and the top ten take less than 8%. Material: PBMCs. The receptors were gathered from a man aged 35 to 55 in good health and CMV-seropositive.

This clone is a singleton in its sample. This rearrangement joins TRBV5-1 to TRBJ1-2; 9 bases map to TRBD1. The CDR3 extends over 15 amino acids. V lost 3 bases, J lost 4 bases, and 7 bases stayed unmatched. The germline V gene encodes CDR1 SGHRS and CDR2 YFSETQ. The CDR3 nucleotides read TGCGCCAGCAGCTCTCCGGACAGGGGTCCCTATGGCTACACCTTC. This codes for CASSSPDRGPYGYTF.

The chain recombines TRBV5-1 with TRBJ2-5; weak D call: TRBD2 (6 bases). V was pared by 0 bases and J by 9 bases, with 27 bases between. This CDR3 has 18 amino acids. CDR1 and CDR2 (germline): SGHRS, YFSETQ. DNA of the CDR3: TGCGCCAGCAGCTTGGCCAACGACGGGACTCCCGTCTGGGGGGCCCAGTACTTC. Translated, it gives CASSLANDGTPVWGAQYF.

This rearrangement joins TRBV6-1 to TRBJ1-1; TRBD1 is a possible D gene (5 bases). Germline V lookup: CDR1 MNHNS, CDR2 SASEGT. The CDR3 length is 13 residues. The CDR3 protein is CAVAATGNTEAFF. Written as DNA, the CDR3 is TGTGCTGTCGCGGCCACAGGGAACACTGAAGCTTTCTTT.

This rearrangement joins TRBV5-4 to TRBJ1-4; TRBD1 might be the D (5 bases). CDR1 and CDR2 from the germline V gene are SGHNT and YYREEE (reference sequence). The germline V and J ends were trimmed by 4 bases and 0 bases, with 13 bases remaining between them. The CDR3 covers 16 residues. CDR3 coding DNA: TGTGCCAGCAGCCCGGGGGGGGTCGCAACTAATGAAAAACTGTTTTTT. This gives the protein CASSPGGVATNEKLFF.

The gene calls are TRBV28 and TRBJ2-2; D is unresolved. CDR1 is MDHEN and CDR2 is SYDVKM in the germline V gene. The V gene lost 5 bases and the J gene lost 4 bases, with 14 bases spanning the gap. The CDR3 length is 15 residues. The CDR3 DNA reads TGTGCCAGCAGTCCTGCGCGCGGCCTCACCGGGGAGCTGTTTTTT. Protein sequence: CASSPARGLTGELFF.

The chain is built from TRBV7-9 and TRBJ1-6, with 7 positions matching TRBD1. V shed 1 base and J 7 bases; nucleotides not matched to a gene: 7. Germline CDR1 is SEHNR and CDR2 is FQNEAQ (reference sequence). The CDR3 length is 16 residues. This CDR3 reads CASSLVRGQKNSPLHF. The CDR3 DNA reads TGTGCCAGCAGCTTAGTGAGGGGACAGAAAAATTCACCCCTCCACTTT.

V and J are TRBV9 and TRBJ1-1; 8 bases fit TRBD1. The germline V gene encodes CDR1 SGDLS and CDR2 YYNGEE. The CDR3 has 15 amino acids. Trimming took 3 bases from V and 7 from J; bases not matched to a gene: 11. The CDR3 sequence is CASSAAGDRGREAFF. The DNA of the CDR3 is TGTGCCAGCAGCGCCGCGGGAGACAGGGGACGTGAAGCTTTCTTT.

The V call is TRBV2, the J call TRBJ1-1, with no clear D. Germline CDR1 reads SNHLY; CDR2 reads FYNNEI. The germline V and J ends were trimmed by 4 bases and 5 bases, with 8 bases remaining between them. This CDR3 comprises 12 residues. The CDR3 region is CASSGPGTEAFF. CDR3 bases: TGTGCCAGCAGTGGGCCGGGGACTGAAGCTTTCTTT.

The rearrangement joins TRBV27 to TRBJ2-3; D is perhaps TRBD2 (5 bases). The CDR3 sequence is 16 residues long. Germline V gives CDR1 MNHEY, CDR2 SMNVEV (reference sequence). Trimming shortened V by 2 bases and J by 2 bases, and 14 bases separated the two germline ends. The DNA of the CDR3 is TGTGCCAGCAGTTTAAAGACTAACTTAAACACAGATACGCAGTATTTT. Translated, it gives CASSLKTNLNTDTQYF.

V and J are TRBV7-8 and TRBJ2-7; 7 nucleotides align to TRBD1. The CDR3 runs to 15 residues. V was clipped by 1 base and J by 2 bases; unmatched bases: 5. Germline values: CDR1 SGHVS, CDR2 FQNEAQ. DNA for the CDR3: TGTGCCAGCAGCTTAGAGGGGGCATCAACCTACGAGCAGTACTTC. It translates to CASSLEGASTYEQYF.

The J gene is TRBJ1-1, the V gene TRBV9; 8 bases align to TRBD1. The germline CDR1 and CDR2 sequences are SGDLS and YYNGEE. This CDR3 is built from 13 residues. The V gene end was trimmed by 3 bases and the J gene end by 4 bases; junction bases not matched to a gene: 2. This CDR3 reads CASSATGVTEAFF. CDR3 nucleotides: TGTGCCAGCAGCGCGACAGGGGTCACTGAAGCTTTCTTT.

The chain carries TRBV6-4 and TRBJ2-1; 11 bases agree with TRBD2. This CDR3 is built from 16 residues. Germline lookup yields CDR1 MRHNA and CDR2 SNTAGT. V was clipped by 5 bases and J by 6 bases; unmatched bases: 9. CDR3 residues: CASSPYSGGAGNEQFF. As DNA, the CDR3 is TGTGCCAGCAGTCCCTATAGCGGGGGGGCCGGCAATGAGCAGTTCTTC.

This chain joins TRBV7-9 and TRBJ2-5; the D is unclear. Germline CDR1 is SEHNR and CDR2 is FQNEAQ (reference sequence). Deletions cut 0 bases from V and 4 bases from J, with 18 bases between. This CDR3 is built from 17 residues. CDR3 sequence reads: CASSLAMGLALGETQYF. The DNA of the CDR3 is TGTGCCAGCAGCTTAGCGATGGGCCTCGCTTTAGGAGAGACCCAGTACTTC.

The genes are TRBV5-6 and TRBJ1-2; 9 positions agree with TRBD1. V shed 5 bases and J 4 bases; nucleotides not matched to a gene: 6. CDR1 is SGHDT, CDR2 YYEEEE, per germline. CDR3 length: 14 residues. CDR3 in amino acids: CASRNRGQGYGYTF. The CDR3, as DNA: TGTGCCAGCAGAAACAGGGGGCAAGGCTATGGCTACACCTTC.

DNA of the CDR3: TGTGCCAGCGGGGGGGCGGGCTCTGGAAACACCATATATTTT. Encoded protein: CASGGAGSGNTIYF. V and J are TRBV7-9 and TRBJ1-3; possible D gene TRBD1, 6 bases. The CDR3 has 14 residues. CDR1 is SEHNR and CDR2 is FQNEAQ in the germline V gene (reference sequence). V shed 8 bases and J shed 0 bases, with 11 bases lying between them.

V is TRBV5-1 and J is TRBJ1-3; 7 bases fit TRBD1. The V gene's germline CDR1 is SGHRS and CDR2 YFSETQ. V shed 4 bases and J 2 bases; nucleotides not matched to a gene: 6. This CDR3 is 15 amino acids long. The CDR3 nucleotides are TGCGCCAGCAGCCCAGGGACAGTCACTGGAAACACCATATATTTT. It encodes CASSPGTVTGNTIYF.

The genes are TRBV29-1 and TRBJ2-5; TRBD2 matches 13 bases. CDR1 SQVTM and CDR2 ANQGSEA come from the germline V gene. This CDR3 is built from 14 residues. Trimming cost V 5 bases and J 5 bases; bases outside gene matches: 5. The CDR3: CSVTGTSGMETQYF. The CDR3 nucleotides are TGCAGCGTTACTGGGACTAGCGGGATGGAGACCCAGTACTTC. The full variable domain, its missing parts supplied by reference TRBV29-1 and TRBJ2-5, is SAVISQKPSRDICQRGTSLTIQCQVDSQVTMMFWYRQQPGQSLTLIATANQGSEATYESGFVIDKFPISRPNLTFSTLTVSNMSPEDSSIYLCSVTGTSGMETQYFGPGTRLLVL.

Turning to this clone: This same CDR3 is encoded by further DNA sequences in the sample. The gene calls are TRBV30 and TRBJ2-7; TRBD2 is a possible D gene (6 bases). CDR1 GTSNPN and CDR2 SVGIG come from the germline V gene (reference sequence). This CDR3 region has 12 residues. V lost 7 bases and J 4 bases, leaving 14 bases between the germline ends. The CDR3 protein is CASTGGGYEQYF. CDR3 coding DNA: TGTGCCTCCACCGGGGGTGGGTACGAGCAGTACTTC. Full variable domain (rest looked up from reference TRBV30 and TRBJ2-7): SQTIHQWPATLVQPVGSPLSLECTVEGTSNPNLYWYRQAAGRGLQLLFYSVGIGQISSEVPQNLSASRPQDRQFILSSKKLLLSDSGFYLCASTGGGYEQYFGPGTRLTVT.

This clone has a handful of counts. The CDR3 bases are TGTGCCAGCAGTGAAGAGATGGGGCGGCAAGAGACCCAGTACTTC. Its protein is CASSEEMGRQETQYF. V gene TRBV6-1 combines with J gene TRBJ2-5, with D maybe TRBD1 (5 bases). The CDR3 loop spans 15 amino acids. V was trimmed by 1 base and J by 2 bases, leaving 11 bases between them. Germline V lookup: CDR1 MNHNS, CDR2 SASEGT.

This chain joins TRBV11-1 and TRBJ1-1, with D perhaps matching TRBD1 (5 bases). Trimming left V 4 bases short and J 5 bases short, with 11 bases between. Looked up from germline, CDR1 is SGHAT and CDR2 is FQDESV (reference sequence). The CDR3 contains 13 residues. CDR3 in amino acids: CASSWGVNTEAFF. CDR3 nucleotides: TGTGCCAGCAGCTGGGGGGTAAATACTGAAGCTTTCTTT.

The genes are TRBV11-2 and TRBJ2-1; 10 bases line up with TRBD2. Per germline, CDR1 SGHAT and CDR2 FQNNGV. The CDR3 has 15 amino acids. Trimming at V came to 4 bases and at J to 9 bases, leaving 9 bases not matched to a gene. CDR3 nucleotide sequence: TGTGCCAGCAGCTCTGAACGGACTAGCGGTTCTGAGCAGTTCTTC. Translation gives CASSSERTSGSEQFF.

The count of this clone is one. The rearrangement links TRBV10-2 to TRBJ2-3, with TRBD1 matching 8 bases. The CDR3 loop spans 14 amino acids. Germline V CDR1 and CDR2: WSHSY, SAAADI. V lost 6 bases to trimming and J lost 6 bases; unmatched junction nucleotides: 8. Here the CDR3 reads CASRDRELVDTQYF. CDR3 nucleotides: TGCGCCAGCAGGGACAGGGAATTAGTCGATACGCAGTATTTT.

The chain has TRBV6-5 and TRBJ1-1, with 7 positions matching TRBD1. J lost 4 bases, V lost 10 bases, and 9 bases had no gene match. CDR1 MNHEY and CDR2 SVGAGI come from the germline V gene. This CDR3 is 13 amino acids long. CDR3 amino acids: CATRQGPSTEAFF. The CDR3 DNA follows: TGTGCCACCCGACAGGGTCCATCCACTGAAGCTTTCTTT.

In this sample, this clone turned up once. The chain is built from TRBV6-5 and TRBJ2-1, with 10 positions matching TRBD2. With V trimmed by 4 bases and J by 9 bases, 9 bases remained unmatched. This CDR3 contains 15 residues. Germline V CDR1 and CDR2: MNHEY, SVGAGI. CDR3 nucleotide sequence: TGTGCCAGCAGTTCTCCAGCGGGAGGGCCAGTTGAGCAGTTCTTC. Protein product: CASSSPAGGPVEQFF.

This clone was seen a single time. The chain is built from TRBV4-2 and TRBJ2-3; 7 nucleotides match TRBD1. V was clipped by 4 bases and J by 5 bases; unmatched bases: 9. CDR1 LGHNA and CDR2 YNFKEQ come from the germline V gene. The CDR3 consists of 15 residues. CDR3 protein: CASSLERGRIDTQYF. The DNA of the CDR3 is TGTGCCAGCAGCCTAGAAAGGGGGCGCATAGATACGCAGTATTTT.